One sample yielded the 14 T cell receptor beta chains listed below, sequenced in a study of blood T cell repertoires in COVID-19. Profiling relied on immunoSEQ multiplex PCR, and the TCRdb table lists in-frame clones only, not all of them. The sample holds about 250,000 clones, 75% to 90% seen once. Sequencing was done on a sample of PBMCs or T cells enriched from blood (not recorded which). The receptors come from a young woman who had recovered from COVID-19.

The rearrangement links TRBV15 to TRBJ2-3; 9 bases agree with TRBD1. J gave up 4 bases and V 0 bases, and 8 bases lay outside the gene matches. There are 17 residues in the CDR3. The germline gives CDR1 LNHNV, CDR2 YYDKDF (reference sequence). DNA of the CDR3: TGTGCCACCAGCAGAGATCTTGTGGGACAGGGACCAGATACGCAGTATTTT. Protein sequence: CATSRDLVGQGPDTQYF.

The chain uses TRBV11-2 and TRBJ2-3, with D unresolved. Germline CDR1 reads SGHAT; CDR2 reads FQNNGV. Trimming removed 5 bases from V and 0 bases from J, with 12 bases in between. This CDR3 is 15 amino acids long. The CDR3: CASSPRGTSTDTQYF. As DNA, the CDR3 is TGTGCCAGCAGCCCTCGCGGCACTAGCACAGATACGCAGTATTTT.

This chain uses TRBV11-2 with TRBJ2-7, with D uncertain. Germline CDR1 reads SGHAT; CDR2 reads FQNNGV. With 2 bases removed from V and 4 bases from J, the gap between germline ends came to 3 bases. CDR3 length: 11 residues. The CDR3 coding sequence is TGTGCCAGCAGCTTACAATACGAGCAGTACTTC. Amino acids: CASSLQYEQYF.

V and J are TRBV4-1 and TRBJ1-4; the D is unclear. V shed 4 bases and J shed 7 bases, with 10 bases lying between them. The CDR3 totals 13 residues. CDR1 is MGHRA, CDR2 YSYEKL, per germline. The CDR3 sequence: CASSLPNVEKLFF. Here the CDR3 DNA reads TGCGCCAGCAGCCTTCCCAATGTTGAAAAACTGTTTTTT.

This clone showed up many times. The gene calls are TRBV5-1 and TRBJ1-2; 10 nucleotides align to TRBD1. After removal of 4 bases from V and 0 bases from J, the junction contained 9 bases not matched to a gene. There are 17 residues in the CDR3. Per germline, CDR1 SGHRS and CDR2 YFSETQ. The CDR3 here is CASSGMTGGATNYGYTF. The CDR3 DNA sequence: TGCGCCAGCAGCGGGATGACAGGGGGCGCGACTAACTATGGCTACACCTTC.

The CDR3 protein is CASSLERSVATQYF. CDR3 sequence (DNA): TGTGCCAGCAGCTTAGAGCGATCCGTAGCCACGCAGTATTTT. This chain joins TRBV11-2 and TRBJ2-3; no reliable D call. There are 14 residues in the CDR3. The ends were cut back, 0 bases at V and 9 bases at J, with 13 bases in the middle. In germline, CDR1 is SGHAT, CDR2 FQNNGV.

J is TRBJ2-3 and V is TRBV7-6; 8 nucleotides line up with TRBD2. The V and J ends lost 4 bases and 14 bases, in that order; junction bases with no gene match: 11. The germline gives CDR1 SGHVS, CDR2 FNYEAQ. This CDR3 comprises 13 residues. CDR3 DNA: TGTGCCAGCAGCTCGACTGCGGGGGGCGGAGTGTATTTT. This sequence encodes CASSSTAGGGVYF.

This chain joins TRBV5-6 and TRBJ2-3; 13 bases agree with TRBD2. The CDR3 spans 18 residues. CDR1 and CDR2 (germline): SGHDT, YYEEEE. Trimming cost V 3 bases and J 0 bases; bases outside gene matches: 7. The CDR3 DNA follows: TGTGCCAGCAGCTGGAAGGGACTAGCGGGGACCAGCACAGATACGCAGTATTTT. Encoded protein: CASSWKGLAGTSTDTQYF. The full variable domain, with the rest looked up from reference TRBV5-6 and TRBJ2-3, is DAGVTQSPTHLIKTRGQQVTLRCSPKSGHDTVSWYQQALGQGPQFIFQYYEEEERQRGNFPDRFSGHQFPNYSSELNVNALLLGDSALYLCASSWKGLAGTSTDTQYFGPGTRLTVL.

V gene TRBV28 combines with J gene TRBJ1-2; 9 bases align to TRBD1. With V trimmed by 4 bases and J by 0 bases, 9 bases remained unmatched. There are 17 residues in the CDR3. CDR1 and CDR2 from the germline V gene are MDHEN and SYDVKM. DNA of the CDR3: TGTGCCAGCAGTTCCCTGGACAGGGGATTGGCTAACTATGGCTACACCTTC. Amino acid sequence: CASSSLDRGLANYGYTF.

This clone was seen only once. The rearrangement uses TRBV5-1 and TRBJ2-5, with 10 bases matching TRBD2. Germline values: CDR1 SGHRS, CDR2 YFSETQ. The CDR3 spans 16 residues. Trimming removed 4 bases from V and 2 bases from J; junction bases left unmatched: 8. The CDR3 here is CASSVTLAGVQETQYF. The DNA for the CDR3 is TGCGCCAGCAGCGTAACCCTAGCGGGGGTACAAGAGACCCAGTACTTC.

The CDR3 sequence is CATSRDRTVHGYTF. The CDR3 DNA reads as TGTGCCACCAGCAGAGATAGAACCGTCCATGGCTACACCTTC. The chain combines TRBV15 with TRBJ1-2; D gene ambiguous. This CDR3 region has 14 residues. CDR1 is LNHNV, CDR2 YYDKDF, per germline (reference sequence). Trimming stripped 0 bases from V and 6 bases from J, with 11 bases between.

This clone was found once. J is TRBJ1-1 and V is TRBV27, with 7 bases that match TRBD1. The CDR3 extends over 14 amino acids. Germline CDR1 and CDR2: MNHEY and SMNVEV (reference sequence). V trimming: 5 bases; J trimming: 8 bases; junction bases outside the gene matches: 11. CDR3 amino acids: CASSPRGEVPEAFF. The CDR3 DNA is TGTGCCAGCAGTCCCAGGGGGGAAGTCCCGGAAGCTTTCTTT.

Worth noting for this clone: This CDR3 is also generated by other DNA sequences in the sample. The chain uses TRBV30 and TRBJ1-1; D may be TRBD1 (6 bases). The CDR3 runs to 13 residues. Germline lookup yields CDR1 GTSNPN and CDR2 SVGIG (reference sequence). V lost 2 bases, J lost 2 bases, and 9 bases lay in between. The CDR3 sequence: CAWSLTGNTEAFF. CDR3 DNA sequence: TGTGCCTGGAGTCTGACAGGAAACACTGAAGCTTTCTTT. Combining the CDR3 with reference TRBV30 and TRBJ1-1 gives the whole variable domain SQTIHQWPATLVQPVGSPLSLECTVEGTSNPNLYWYRQAAGRGLQLLFYSVGIGQISSEVPQNLSASRPQDRQFILSSKKLLLSDSGFYLCAWSLTGNTEAFFGQGTRLTVV.

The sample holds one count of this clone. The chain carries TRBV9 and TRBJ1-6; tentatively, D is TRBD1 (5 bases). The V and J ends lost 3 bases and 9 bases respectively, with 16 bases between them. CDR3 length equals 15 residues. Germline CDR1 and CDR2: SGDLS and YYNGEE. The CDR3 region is CASSETGVRSSPLHF. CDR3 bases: TGTGCCAGCAGCGAAACAGGAGTTCGAAGTTCACCCCTCCACTTT.